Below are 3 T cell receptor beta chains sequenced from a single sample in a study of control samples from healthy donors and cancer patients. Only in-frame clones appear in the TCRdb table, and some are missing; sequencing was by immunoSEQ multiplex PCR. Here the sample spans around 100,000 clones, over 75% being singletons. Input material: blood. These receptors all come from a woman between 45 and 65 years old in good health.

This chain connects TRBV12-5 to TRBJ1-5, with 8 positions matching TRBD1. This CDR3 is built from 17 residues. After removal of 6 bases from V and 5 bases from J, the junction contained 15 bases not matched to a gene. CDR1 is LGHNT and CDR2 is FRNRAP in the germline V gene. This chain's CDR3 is CASGPNPSSGGDQPQHF. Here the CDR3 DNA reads TGTGCTAGTGGCCCGAACCCATCCTCAGGGGGCGATCAGCCCCAGCATTTT.

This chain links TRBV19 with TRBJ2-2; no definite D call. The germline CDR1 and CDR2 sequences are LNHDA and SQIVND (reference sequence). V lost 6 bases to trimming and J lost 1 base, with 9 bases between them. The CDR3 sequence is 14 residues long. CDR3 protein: CASRPKGNTGELFF. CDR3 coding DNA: TGTGCCAGTAGACCGAAGGGGAACACCGGGGAGCTGTTTTTT.

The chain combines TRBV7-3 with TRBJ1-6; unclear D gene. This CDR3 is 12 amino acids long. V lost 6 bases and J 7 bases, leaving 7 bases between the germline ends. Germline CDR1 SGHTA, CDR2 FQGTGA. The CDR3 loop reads CASRRENSPLHF. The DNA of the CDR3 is TGTGCCAGCAGGCGGGAAAATTCACCCCTCCACTTT.